The present TCR beta chain was sequenced within a study of blood T cell repertoires in COVID-19 (dated by TCRdb to between 2020 and 2021). In terms of the full investigation: Collaborator samples came from the United States, Italy and Spain and covered acute and convalescent phases of COVID-19. The prospective study material was composed of cDNA or gDNA derived from T cells, B-cell-depleted T cells, or PBMCs. Deeply sampled blood TCRbeta repertoires from subjects exposed to, actively infected with, or recovered from COVID-19 were included in the dataset. The repertoires were made available in a free public database intended to serve as a resource for research on the immune response to SARS-CoV-2. Samples came from the ongoing ImmuneRACE study (first 160 participants) plus 1,254 subjects from 6 global collaborators. The sample metadata nearly always contained a de-identified subject ID, COVID-19 status, age in years and sex. HLA class I and class II types, where available, came from metadata supplied by the sample provider rather than from assay-based typing.

General study outcomes and caveats: The amount of clinical and demographic metadata varied by source and participant and was provided uncurated.

The immunoSEQ Assay, a bias-controlled multiplex PCR, was used to amplify TCRbeta CDR3 regions from genomic DNA. In the paper's pipeline: The number of nucleated cells in each sample was estimated by amplification of reference gene primers within the assay. To quantify the absolute abundance of each unique TCRbeta CDR3 rearrangement, sequence reads were collapsed and filtered. For each sample, productive Simpson clonality was calculated as the square root of Simpson's diversity index across productive rearrangements. TCRdb provides this immuneACCESS table in a form limited to in-frame rearrangements. Some clones are lacking; in checked studies, under half of them reflect an unresolved V gene, and why the rest are absent is not known. The DNA was the basis for D and trimming; V, J and clone size are from that table. The sample contains about 310,000 clones, 70% to 90% of them found a single time. The ten largest clones represent roughly 2% of the sample.

Participants in the prospective study were enrolled through a virtual design, were aged roughly 18 to 90 years, and lived in approximately 24 United States geographic areas. In the prospective study, participants were assigned to cohorts based on the clinical history participants reported in a screening survey and a study questionnaire. Recovered participants in ImmuneRACE Cohort 3 were defined by two consecutive negative NP/OP PCR tests, clearance by a healthcare professional, or resolution of symptoms. Each participant in the prospective study had whole blood, serum and a nasopharyngeal or oropharyngeal swab collected by mobile phlebotomists. Over an approximately 2-month period, participants in the prospective study had the option of providing additional blood draws and questionnaires. Before DNA extraction, prospective study blood samples were shipped either frozen or at room temperature. Measured from the cysteine to the phenylalanine, the CDR3 is 14 residues long. Of all the DNA, just the CDR3 is kept, 42 bases in frame from base 1. CDR1 and CDR2, looked up from the germline V gene, are KGHSH and LQKENI. The V end gives up 2 bases and the J end 9 bases, leaving 6 bases in the junction not matched to a gene.

Of note for this clone: The antigen it recognizes is unknown. No much larger clone is present one base from it, and per-base qualities are unavailable.

Sequencing was carried out using PBMCs or T cells enriched from blood (not recorded which). The receptor comes from a man aged 25 to 40 who had recovered from COVID-19. Rearrangement joined TRBV18 to TRBJ2-4; TRBD1 matches 8 bases in the middle. For the CDR3, the sequence is CASSPSDRGFIQYF. In nucleotides, the sequence is TGTGCCAGCTCACCATCTGACAGGGGATTCATTCAGTACTTC. The full variable domain, with segments outside the CDR3 supplied by the reference TRBV18 and TRBJ2-4 proteins, appears as NAGVMQNPRHLVRRRGQEARLRCSPMKGHSHVYWYRQLPEEGLKFMVYLQKENIIDESGMPKERFSAEFPKEGPSILRIQQVVRGDSAAYFCASSPSDRGFIQYFGAGTRLSVL.